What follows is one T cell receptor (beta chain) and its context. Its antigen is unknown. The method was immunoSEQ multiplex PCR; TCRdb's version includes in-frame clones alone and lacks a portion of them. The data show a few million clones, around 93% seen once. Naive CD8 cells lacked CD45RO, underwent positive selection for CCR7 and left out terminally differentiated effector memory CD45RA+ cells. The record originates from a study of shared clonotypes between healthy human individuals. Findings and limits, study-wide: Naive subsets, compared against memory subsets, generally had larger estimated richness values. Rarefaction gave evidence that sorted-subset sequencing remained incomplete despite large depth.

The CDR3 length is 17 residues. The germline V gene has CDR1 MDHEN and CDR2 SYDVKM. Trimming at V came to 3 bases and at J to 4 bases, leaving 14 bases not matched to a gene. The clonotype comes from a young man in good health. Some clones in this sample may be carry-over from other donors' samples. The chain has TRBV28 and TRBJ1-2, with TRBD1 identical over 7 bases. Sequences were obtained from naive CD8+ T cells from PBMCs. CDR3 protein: CASSLEAEQGQFYGYTF. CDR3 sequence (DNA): TGTGCCAGCAGTTTGGAGGCGGAGCAGGGACAGTTCTATGGCTACACCTTC.